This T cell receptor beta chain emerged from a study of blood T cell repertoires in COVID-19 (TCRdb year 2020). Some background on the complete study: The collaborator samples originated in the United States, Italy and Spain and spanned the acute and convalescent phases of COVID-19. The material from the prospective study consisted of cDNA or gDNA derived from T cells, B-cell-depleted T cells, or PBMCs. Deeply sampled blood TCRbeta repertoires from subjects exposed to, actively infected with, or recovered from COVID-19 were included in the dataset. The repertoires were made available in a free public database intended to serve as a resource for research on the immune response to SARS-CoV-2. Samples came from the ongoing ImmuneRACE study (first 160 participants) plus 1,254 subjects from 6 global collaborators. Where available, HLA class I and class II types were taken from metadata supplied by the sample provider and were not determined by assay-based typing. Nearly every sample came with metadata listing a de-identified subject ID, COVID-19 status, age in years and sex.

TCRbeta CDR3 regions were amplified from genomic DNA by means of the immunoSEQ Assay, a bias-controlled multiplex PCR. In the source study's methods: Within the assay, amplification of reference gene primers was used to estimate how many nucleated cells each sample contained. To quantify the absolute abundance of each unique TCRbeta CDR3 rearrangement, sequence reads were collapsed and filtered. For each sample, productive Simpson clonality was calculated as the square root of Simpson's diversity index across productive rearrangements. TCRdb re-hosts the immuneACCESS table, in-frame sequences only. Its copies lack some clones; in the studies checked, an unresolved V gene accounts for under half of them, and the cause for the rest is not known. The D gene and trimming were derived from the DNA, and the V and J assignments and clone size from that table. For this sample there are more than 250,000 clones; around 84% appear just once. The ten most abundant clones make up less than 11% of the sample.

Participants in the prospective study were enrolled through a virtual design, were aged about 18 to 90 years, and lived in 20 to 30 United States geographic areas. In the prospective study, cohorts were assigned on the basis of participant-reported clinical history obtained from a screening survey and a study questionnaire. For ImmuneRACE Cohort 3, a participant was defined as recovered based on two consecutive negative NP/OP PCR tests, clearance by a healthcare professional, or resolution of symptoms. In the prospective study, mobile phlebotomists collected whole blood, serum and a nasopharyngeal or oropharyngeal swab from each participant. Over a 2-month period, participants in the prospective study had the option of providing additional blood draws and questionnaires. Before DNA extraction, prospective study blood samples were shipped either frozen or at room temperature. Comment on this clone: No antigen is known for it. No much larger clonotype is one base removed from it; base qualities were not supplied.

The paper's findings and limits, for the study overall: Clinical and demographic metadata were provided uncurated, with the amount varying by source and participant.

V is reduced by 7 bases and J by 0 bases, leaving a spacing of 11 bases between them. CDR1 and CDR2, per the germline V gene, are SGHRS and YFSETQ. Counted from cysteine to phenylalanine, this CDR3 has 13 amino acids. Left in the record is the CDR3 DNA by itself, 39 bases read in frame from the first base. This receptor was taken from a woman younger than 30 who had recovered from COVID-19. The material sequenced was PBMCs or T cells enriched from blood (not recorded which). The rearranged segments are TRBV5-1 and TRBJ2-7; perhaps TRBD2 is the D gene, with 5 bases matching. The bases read TGCGCCAGCGGAACGGGAAACTCCTACGAGCAGTACTTC. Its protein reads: CASGTGNSYEQYF.